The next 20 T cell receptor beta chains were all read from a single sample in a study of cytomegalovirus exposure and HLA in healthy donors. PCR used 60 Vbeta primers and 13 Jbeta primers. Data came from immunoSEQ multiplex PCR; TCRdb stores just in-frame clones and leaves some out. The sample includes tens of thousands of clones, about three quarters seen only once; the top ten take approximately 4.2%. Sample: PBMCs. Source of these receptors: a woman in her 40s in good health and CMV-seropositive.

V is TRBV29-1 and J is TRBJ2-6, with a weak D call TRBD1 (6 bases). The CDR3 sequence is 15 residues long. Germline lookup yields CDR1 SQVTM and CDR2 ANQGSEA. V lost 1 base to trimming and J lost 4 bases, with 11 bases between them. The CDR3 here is CSVEGGHFGANVLTF. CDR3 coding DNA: TGCAGCGTTGAAGGGGGACACTTCGGGGCCAACGTCCTGACTTTC.

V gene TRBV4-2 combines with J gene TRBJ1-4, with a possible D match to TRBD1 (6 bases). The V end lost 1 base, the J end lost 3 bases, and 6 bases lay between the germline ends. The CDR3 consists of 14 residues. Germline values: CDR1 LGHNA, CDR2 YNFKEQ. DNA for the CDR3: TGTGCCAGCAGCCAAGGGACAGCTAATGAAAAACTGTTTTTT. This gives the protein CASSQGTANEKLFF.

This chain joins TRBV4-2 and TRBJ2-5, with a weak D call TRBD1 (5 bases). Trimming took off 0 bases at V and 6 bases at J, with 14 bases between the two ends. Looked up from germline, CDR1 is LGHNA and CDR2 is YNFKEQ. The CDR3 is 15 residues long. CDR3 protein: CASSQDGGASQTQYF. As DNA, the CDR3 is TGTGCCAGCAGCCAAGACGGTGGGGCTAGTCAGACCCAGTACTTC.

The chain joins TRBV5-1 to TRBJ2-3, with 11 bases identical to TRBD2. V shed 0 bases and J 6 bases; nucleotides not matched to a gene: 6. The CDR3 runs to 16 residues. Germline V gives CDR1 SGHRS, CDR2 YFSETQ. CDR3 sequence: CASSLATSGAGDTQYF. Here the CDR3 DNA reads TGCGCCAGCAGCTTGGCGACTAGCGGGGCTGGGGATACGCAGTATTTT. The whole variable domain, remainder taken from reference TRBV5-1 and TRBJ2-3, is KAGVTQTPRYLIKTRGQQVTLSCSPISGHRSVSWYQQTPGQGLQFLFEYFSETQRNKGNFPGRFSGRQFSNSRSEMNVSTLELGDSALYLCASSLATSGAGDTQYFGPGTRLTVL.

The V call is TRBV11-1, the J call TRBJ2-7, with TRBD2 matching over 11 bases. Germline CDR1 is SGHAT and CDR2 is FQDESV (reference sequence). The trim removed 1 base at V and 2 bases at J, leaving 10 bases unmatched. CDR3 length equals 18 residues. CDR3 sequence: CASSLEASGRTQAYEQYF. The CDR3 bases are TGTGCCAGCAGCTTAGAGGCTAGCGGGAGGACCCAGGCCTACGAGCAGTACTTC. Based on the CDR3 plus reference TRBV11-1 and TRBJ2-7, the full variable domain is EAEVAQSPRYKITEKSQAVAFWCDPISGHATLYWYRQILGQGPELLVQFQDESVVDDSQLPKDRFSAERLKGVDSTLKIQPAELGDSAMYLCASSLEASGRTQAYEQYFGPGTRLTVT.

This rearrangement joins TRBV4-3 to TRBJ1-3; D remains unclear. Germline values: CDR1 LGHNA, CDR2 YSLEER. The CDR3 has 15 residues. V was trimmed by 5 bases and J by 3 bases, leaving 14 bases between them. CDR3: CASSELLGFGNTIYF. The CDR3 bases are TGCGCCAGCAGCGAACTCTTGGGCTTTGGAAACACCATATATTTT.

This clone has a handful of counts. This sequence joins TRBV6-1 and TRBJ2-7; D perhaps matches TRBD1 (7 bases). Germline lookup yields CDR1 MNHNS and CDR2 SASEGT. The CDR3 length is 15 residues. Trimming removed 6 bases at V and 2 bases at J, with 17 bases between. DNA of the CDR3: TGTGCCAGCAGCTATACAGGGGAGGCTACCTACGAGCAGTACTTC. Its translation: CASSYTGEATYEQYF.

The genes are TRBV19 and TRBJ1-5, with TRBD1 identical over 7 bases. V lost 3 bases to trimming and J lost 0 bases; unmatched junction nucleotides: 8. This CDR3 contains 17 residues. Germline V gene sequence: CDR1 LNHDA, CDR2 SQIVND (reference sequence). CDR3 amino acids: CASSIRQGSYSNQPQHF. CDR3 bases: TGTGCCAGTAGTATCCGACAGGGCTCTTATAGCAATCAGCCCCAGCATTTT.

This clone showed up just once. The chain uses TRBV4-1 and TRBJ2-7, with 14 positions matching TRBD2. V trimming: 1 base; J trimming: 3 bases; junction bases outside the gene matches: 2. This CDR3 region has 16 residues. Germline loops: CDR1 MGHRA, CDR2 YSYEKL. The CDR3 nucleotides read TGCGCCAGCAGCCAAGGACTAGCGGGAGGGGACTACGAGCAGTACTTC. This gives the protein CASSQGLAGGDYEQYF.

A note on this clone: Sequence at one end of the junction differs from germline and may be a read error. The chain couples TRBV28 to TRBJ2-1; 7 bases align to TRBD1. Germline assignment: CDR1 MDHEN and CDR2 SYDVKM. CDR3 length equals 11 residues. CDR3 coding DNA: TGTGCCAGCAGTCTGGGACAGATATTGATCTTC. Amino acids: CASSLGQILIF.

The CDR3 loop reads CASSFSSTDTQYF. The CDR3 DNA is TGTGCCAGCAGTTTTTCCTCTACAGATACGCAGTATTTT. V usage is TRBV28 and J usage is TRBJ2-3; D is uncertain. V lost 3 bases and J lost 3, with 7 bases in between. In germline, CDR1 is MDHEN, CDR2 SYDVKM. The CDR3 has 13 amino acids.

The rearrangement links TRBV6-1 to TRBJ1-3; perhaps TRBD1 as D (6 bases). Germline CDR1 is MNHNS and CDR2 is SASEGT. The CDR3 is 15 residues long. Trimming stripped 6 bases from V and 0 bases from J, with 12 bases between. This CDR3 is CASRLGTNSGNTIYF. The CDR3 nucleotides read TGTGCCAGCAGGCTTGGGACAAACTCTGGAAACACCATATATTTT.

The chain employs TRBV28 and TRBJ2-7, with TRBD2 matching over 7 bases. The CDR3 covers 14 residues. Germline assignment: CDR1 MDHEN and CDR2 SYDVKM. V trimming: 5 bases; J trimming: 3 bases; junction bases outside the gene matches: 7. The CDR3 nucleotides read TGTGCCAGCAGTCCGGGGGGAGCAAACTACGAGCAGTACTTC. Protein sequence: CASSPGGANYEQYF.

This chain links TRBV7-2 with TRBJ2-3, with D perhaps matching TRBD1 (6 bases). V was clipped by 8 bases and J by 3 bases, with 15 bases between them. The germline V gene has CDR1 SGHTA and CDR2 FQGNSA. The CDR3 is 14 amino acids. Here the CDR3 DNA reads TGTGCCAGCTCCTCAGTGGGGGCAACAGATACGCAGTATTTT. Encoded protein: CASSSVGATDTQYF.

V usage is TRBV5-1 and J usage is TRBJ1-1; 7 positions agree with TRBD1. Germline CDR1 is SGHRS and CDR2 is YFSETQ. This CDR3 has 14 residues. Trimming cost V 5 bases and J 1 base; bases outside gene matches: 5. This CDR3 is CASRDGTANTEAFF. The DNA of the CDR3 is TGCGCCAGCAGGGATGGGACAGCGAACACTGAAGCTTTCTTT. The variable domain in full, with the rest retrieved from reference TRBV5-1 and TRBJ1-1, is KAGVTQTPRYLIKTRGQQVTLSCSPISGHRSVSWYQQTPGQGLQFLFEYFSETQRNKGNFPGRFSGRQFSNSRSEMNVSTLELGDSALYLCASRDGTANTEAFFGQGTRLTVV.

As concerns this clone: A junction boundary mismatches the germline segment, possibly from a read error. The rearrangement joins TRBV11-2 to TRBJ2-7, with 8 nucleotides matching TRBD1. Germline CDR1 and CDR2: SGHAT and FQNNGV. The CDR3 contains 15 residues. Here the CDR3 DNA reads TGTGCCAGCGGCTTCCGACCCGGGACAGGTTCCGAGCAGTACTTC. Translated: CASGFRPGTGSEQYF.

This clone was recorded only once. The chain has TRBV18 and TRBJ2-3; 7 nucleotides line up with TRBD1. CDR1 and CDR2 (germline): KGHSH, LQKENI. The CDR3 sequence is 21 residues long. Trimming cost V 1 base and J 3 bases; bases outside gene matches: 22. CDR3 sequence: CASSPQGEQGTPAQRTDTQYF. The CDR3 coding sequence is TGTGCCAGCTCACCACAGGGGGAACAGGGGACCCCCGCTCAGAGGACAGATACGCAGTATTTT.

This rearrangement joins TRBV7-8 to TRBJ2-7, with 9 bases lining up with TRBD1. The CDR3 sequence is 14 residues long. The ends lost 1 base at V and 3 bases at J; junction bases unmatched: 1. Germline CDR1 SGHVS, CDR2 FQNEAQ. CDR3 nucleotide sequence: TGTGCCAGCAGCTTAGGACAGGGGGTCTACGAGCAGTACTTC. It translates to CASSLGQGVYEQYF.

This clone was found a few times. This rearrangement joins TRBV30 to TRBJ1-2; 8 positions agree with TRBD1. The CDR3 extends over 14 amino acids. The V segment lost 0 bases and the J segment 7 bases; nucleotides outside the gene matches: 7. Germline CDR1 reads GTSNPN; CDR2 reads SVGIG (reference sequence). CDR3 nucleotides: TGTGCCTGGAGTGTCGGGACAGGCCCTGGTGGCTACACCTTC. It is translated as CAWSVGTGPGGYTF.

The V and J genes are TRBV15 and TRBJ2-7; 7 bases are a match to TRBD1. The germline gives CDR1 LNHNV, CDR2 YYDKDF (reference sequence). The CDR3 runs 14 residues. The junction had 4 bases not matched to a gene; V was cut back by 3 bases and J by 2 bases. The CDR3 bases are TGTGCCACCAGCAGTGGTGGGACAGCCTACGAGCAGTACTTC. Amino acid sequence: CATSSGGTAYEQYF. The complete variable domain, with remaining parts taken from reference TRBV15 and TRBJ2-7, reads DAMVIQNPRYQVTQFGKPVTLSCSQTLNHNVMYWYQQKSSQAPKLLFHYYDKDFNNEADTPDNFQSRRPNTSFCFLDIRSPGLGDTAMYLCATSSGGTAYEQYFGPGTRLTVT.